This record concerns one T cell receptor beta chain sequence. Its antigen is unknown. V lost 3 bases and J lost 4, with 12 bases in between. The CDR3 contains 14 residues. The data derive from a study of T cell repertoires in cytomegalovirus infection. Study summary: Public TCR beta signatures provided an indication of both CMV infection and a matching HLA type.

Study-wide results and caveats: HLA-C-restricted CMV clonotypes gave the most frequent clonotype in two of eight donors. The cumulative frequency of public TCR beta families identified carriers of CMV plus the relevant HLA.

TCRdb re-analysed the reads in MiXCR, keeping a single row per CDR3 protein. The sample shows about 260,000 distinct CDR3 sequences, roughly 10% of them seen only once. The chain recombines TRBV12-3 or TRBV12-4 with TRBJ1-1; unclear D gene. This receptor was identified in a human donor in good health (CMV status not recorded). Some clones in this sample may be carry-over from other donors' samples. Sequencing used PBMCs. This chain's CDR3 is CASSFLARFTEAFF. The CDR3 DNA follows: TGTGCCAGCAGTTTCCTTGCGCGGTTCACTGAAGCTTTCTTT.